This T cell receptor (beta chain) is from a study of cytomegalovirus exposure and HLA in healthy donors. Study-level findings and limits: TCR association rates varied by HLA locus in a later analysis, with DRB1 highest and HLA-C lowest.

Remarks on this clone: What it binds is unknown.

The PCR ran on 60 Vbeta and 13 Jbeta primers. Using immunoSEQ multiplex PCR, the repertoire was profiled, and TCRdb retains in-frame clones only, with some absent. The sample holds 210,000 or so clones, over 75% seen once. V shed 8 bases, J shed 12 bases, and the junction held 13 bases outside the gene matches. This CDR3 region has 13 residues. Germline V gives CDR1 SNHLY, CDR2 FYNNEI. This clonotype was obtained from a girl aged 2-9 years in good health and CMV-seronegative. Sequencing used PBMCs. This rearrangement joins TRBV2 to TRBJ2-1; TRBD2 aligns across 7 bases. The chain's CDR3 is CASQDFSSGWQFF. The CDR3, as DNA: TGTGCCAGCCAAGACTTCTCTAGCGGATGGCAGTTCTTC.